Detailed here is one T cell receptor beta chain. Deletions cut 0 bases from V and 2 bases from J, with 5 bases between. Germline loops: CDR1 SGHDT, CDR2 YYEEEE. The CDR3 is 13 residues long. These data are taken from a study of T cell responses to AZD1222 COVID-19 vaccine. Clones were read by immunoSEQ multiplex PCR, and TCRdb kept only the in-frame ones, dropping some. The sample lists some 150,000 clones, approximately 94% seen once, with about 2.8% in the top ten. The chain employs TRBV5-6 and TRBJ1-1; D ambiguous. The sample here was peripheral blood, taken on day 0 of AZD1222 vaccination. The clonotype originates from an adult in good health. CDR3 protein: CASSLGPNTEAFF. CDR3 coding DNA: TGTGCCAGCAGCTTGGGCCCCAACACTGAAGCTTTCTTT.